The clone carrying this T cell receptor (beta chain) was observed at least ten times. Assay: immunoSEQ multiplex PCR; the TCRdb copy retains only in-frame clones and omits some. The table shows approximately 28,000 clones, with over 70% occurring only once. The data stem from a study of blood T cell repertoires in COVID-19. At the level of the study: Acute and convalescent COVID-19 samples came from the United States, Italy and Spain.

The sequencing sample was made of peripheral blood. This clonotype was obtained from a woman aged 55-69 years with acute or convalescent COVID-19.

The CDR3 reads CASSYPAAGLAGNHNEQFF. CDR3 DNA: TGTGCCAGCAGCTACCCAGCAGCGGGACTAGCGGGGAACCACAATGAGCAGTTCTTC. The chain carries TRBV7-9 and TRBJ2-1, with 13 nucleotides matching TRBD2. Germline V gene data show CDR1 as SEHNR and CDR2 as FQNEAQ (reference sequence). The length of the CDR3 is 19 residues. V was clipped by 4 bases and J by 5 bases; unmatched bases: 14.